Included here is one T cell receptor (beta chain) sequence, with context. Primers for the PCR totalled 60 Vbeta and 13 Jbeta. Profiled with immunoSEQ multiplex PCR; TCRdb holds only in-frame clones, not every one. The table lists about 99,000 clones, around 80% of them singletons. CDR3 size: 16 residues. Looked up from germline, CDR1 is SGHRS and CDR2 is YFSETQ. This entry belongs to a study of cytomegalovirus exposure and HLA in healthy donors. The sequenced sample consisted of PBMCs. The chain combines TRBV5-1 with TRBJ2-5, with 8 bases identical to TRBD1. TRBJ2-7 explains the end of the DNA better; the J call may be wrong. This clonotype was obtained from a woman aged 40-49 years in good health and CMV-seronegative. This CDR3 is CASSITSGTGSYEQYF. The CDR3 DNA reads as TGCGCCAGCAGCATCACCTCCGGGACAGGATCCTACGAGCAGTACTTC.